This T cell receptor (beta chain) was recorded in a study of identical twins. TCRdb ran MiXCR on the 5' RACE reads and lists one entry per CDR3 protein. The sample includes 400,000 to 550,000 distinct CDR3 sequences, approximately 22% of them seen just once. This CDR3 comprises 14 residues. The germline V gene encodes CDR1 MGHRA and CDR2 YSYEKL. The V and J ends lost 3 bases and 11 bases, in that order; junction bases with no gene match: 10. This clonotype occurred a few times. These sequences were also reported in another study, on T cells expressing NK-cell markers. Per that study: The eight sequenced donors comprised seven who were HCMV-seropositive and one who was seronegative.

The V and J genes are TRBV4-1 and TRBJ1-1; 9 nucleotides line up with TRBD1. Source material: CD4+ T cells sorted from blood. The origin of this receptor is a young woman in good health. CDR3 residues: CASSQPGQGLTAFF. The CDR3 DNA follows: TGCGCCAGCAGCCAGCCGGGACAGGGCTTGACCGCTTTCTTT.